This TCR beta chain was obtained from a study of cytomegalovirus exposure and HLA in healthy donors. The study, taken as a whole, reports: Data from an earlier analysis indicated that most TCR beta V segments were productive either about 90% or about 30% of the time. Reported findings show TCR beta sequences accurately forecast HLA-A and HLA-B alleles in most subjects. The authors later linked a missense DCLRE1C variant to TCR beta V- and J-gene trimming. When analyzed later, the rates of TCR association showed variation by HLA locus, with DRB1 the most and HLA-C the fewest.

With respect to this clone: What it binds is unknown.

Amplification used 60 Vbeta primers and 13 Jbeta primers. Profiled with immunoSEQ multiplex PCR; TCRdb holds only in-frame clones, not every one. The repertoire holds 100,000 to 150,000 clones, with roughly four fifths as singletons. V was pared by 6 bases and J by 0 bases, with 8 bases between. The CDR3 covers 13 residues. CDR1 and CDR2 (germline): SNHLY, FYNNEI. The genes are TRBV2 and TRBJ1-1; tentative D call: TRBD1 (6 bases). Sequenced input: PBMCs. The receptor's source is a woman aged 45-60 years in good health and CMV-seropositive. This CDR3 reads CASRTGLNTEAFF. CDR3 DNA: TGTGCCAGCAGGACAGGCCTGAACACTGAAGCTTTCTTT.